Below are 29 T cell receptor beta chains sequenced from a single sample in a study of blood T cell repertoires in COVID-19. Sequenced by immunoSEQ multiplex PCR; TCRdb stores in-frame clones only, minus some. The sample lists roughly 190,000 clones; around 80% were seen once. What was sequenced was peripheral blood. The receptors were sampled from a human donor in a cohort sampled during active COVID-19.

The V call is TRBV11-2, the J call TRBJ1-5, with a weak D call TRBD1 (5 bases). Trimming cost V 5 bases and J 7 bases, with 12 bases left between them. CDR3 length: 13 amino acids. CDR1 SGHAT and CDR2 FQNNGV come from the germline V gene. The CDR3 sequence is CASSAQGVQPQHF. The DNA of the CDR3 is TGTGCCAGCAGCGCGCAAGGGGTCCAGCCCCAGCATTTT.

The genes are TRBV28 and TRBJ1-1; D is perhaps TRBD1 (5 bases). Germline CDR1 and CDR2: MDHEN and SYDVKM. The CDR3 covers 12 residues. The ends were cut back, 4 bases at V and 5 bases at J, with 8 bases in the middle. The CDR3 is CASSSGPTEAFF. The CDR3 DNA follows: TGTGCCAGCAGTTCAGGGCCAACTGAAGCTTTCTTT.

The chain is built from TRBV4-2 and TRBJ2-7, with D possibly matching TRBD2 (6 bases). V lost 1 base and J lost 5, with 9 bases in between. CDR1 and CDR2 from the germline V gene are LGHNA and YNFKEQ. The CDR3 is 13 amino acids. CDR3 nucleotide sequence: TGTGCCAGCAGCCAAGGTAGGAGGGACGAGCAGTACTTC. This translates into CASSQGRRDEQYF.

In DNA, the CDR3 is TGTGCCTGGAGTCGAGCAAGGGGCCTTTACAATGAGCAGTTCTTC. Its translation: CAWSRARGLYNEQFF. The chain combines TRBV30 with TRBJ2-1, with D maybe TRBD1 (5 bases). The CDR3 covers 15 residues. Deletions cut 2 bases from V and 4 bases from J, with 15 bases between. The germline V gene has CDR1 GTSNPN and CDR2 SVGIG (reference sequence).

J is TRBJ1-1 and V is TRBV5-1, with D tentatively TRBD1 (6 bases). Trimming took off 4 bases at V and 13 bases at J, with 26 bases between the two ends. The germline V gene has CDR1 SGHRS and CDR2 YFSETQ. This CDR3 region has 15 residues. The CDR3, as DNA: TGCGCCAGCAGCCGCACAACAGGGACGTATAAAGTGGGTTTCTTT. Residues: CASSRTTGTYKVGFF.

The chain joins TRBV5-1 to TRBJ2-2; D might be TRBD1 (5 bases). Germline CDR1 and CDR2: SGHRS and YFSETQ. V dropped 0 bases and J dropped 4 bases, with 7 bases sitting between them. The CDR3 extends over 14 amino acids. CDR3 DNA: TGCGCCAGCAGCTTGGGGCAGGGCACCGGGGAGCTGTTTTTT. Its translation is CASSLGQGTGELFF. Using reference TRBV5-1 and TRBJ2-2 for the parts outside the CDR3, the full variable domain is KAGVTQTPRYLIKTRGQQVTLSCSPISGHRSVSWYQQTPGQGLQFLFEYFSETQRNKGNFPGRFSGRQFSNSRSEMNVSTLELGDSALYLCASSLGQGTGELFFGEGSRLTVL.

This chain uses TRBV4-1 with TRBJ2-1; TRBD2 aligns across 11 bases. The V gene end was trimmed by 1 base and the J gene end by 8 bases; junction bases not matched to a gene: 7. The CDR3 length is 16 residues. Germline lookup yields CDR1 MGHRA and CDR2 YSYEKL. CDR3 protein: CASSQAPSGRSDEQFF. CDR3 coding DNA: TGCGCCAGCAGCCAAGCTCCTAGCGGGAGGAGCGATGAGCAGTTCTTC.

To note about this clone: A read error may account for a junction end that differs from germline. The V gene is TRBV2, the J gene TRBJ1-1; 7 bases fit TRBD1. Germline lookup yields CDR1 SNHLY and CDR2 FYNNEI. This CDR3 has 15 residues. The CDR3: CASGEGQPMNTEAFF. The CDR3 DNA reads TGTGCCAGCGGTGAGGGACAGCCCATGAACACTGAAGCTTTCTTT.

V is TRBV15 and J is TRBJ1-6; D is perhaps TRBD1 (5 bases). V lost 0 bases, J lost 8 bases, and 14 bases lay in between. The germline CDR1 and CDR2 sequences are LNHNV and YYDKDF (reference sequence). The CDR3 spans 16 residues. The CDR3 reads CATSRDIGRDYSPLHF. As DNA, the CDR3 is TGTGCCACCAGCAGAGATATCGGCAGGGACTATTCACCCCTCCACTTT.

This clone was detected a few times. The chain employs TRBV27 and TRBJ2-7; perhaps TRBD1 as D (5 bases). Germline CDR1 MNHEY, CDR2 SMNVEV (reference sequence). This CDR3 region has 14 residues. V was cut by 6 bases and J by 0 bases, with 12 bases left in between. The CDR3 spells CASSQGYGSYEQYF. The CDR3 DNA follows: TGTGCCAGCAGCCAGGGTTACGGCTCCTACGAGCAGTACTTC.

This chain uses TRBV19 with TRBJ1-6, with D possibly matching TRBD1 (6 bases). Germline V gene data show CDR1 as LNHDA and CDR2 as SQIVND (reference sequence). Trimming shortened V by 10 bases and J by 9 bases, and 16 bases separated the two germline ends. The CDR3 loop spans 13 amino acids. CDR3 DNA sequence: TGTGCCACTAGGCGACAGGCGGCTTCACCCCTCCACTTT. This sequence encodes CATRRQAASPLHF.

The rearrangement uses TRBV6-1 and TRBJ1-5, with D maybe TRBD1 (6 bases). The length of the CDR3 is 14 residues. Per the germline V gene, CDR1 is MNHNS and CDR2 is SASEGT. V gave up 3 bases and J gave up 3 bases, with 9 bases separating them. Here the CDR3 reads CASSEGAVNQPQHF. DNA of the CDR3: TGTGCCAGCAGTGAGGGGGCGGTCAATCAGCCCCAGCATTTT.

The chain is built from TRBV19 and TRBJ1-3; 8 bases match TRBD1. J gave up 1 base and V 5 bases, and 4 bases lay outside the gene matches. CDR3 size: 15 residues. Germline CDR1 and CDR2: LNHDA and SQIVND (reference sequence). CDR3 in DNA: TGTGCCAGTAGTCGACAGGGGATTTCTGGAAACACCATATATTTT. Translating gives CASSRQGISGNTIYF.

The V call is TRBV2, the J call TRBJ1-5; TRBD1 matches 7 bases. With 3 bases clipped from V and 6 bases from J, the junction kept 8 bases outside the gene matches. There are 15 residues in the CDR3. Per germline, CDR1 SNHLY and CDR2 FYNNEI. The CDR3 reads CASSEISTGTQPQHF. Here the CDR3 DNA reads TGTGCCAGCAGTGAGATATCGACAGGGACTCAGCCCCAGCATTTT.

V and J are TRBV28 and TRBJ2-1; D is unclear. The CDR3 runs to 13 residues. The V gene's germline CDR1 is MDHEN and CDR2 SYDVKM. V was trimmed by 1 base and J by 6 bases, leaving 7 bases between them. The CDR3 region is CASSLSNRNEQFF. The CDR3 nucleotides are TGTGCCAGCAGTTTATCTAACCGCAATGAGCAGTTCTTC.

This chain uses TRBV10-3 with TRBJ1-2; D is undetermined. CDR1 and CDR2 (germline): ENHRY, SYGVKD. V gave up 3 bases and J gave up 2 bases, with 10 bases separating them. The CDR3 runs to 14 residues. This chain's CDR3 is CAISDLAENYGYTF. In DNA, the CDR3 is TGTGCCATCAGTGATCTGGCGGAAAACTATGGCTACACCTTC.

In nucleotides, the CDR3 is TGTGCCACCAGTGCTGGCGGGGGGGACATTTGGAATGAGCAGTTCTTC. Protein product: CATSAGGGDIWNEQFF. This chain links TRBV24-1 with TRBJ2-1, with 9 nucleotides matching TRBD2. The CDR3 covers 16 residues. Germline trimming cut 5 bases from V and 7 bases from J; bases unmatched to any gene: 11. Germline lookup yields CDR1 KGHDR and CDR2 SFDVKD.

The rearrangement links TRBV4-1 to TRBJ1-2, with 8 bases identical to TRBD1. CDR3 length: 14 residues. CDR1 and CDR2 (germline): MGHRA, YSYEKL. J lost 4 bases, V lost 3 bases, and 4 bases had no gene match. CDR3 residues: CASSQIGTGYGYTF. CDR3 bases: TGCGCCAGCAGCCAGATCGGGACAGGCTATGGCTACACCTTC.

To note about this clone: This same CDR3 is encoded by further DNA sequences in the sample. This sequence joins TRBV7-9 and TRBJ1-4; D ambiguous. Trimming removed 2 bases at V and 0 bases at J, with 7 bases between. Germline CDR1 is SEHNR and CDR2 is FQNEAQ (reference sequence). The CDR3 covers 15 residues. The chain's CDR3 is CASSLSGATNEKLFF. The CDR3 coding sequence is TGTGCCAGCAGCTTAAGCGGAGCAACTAATGAAAAACTGTTTTTT.

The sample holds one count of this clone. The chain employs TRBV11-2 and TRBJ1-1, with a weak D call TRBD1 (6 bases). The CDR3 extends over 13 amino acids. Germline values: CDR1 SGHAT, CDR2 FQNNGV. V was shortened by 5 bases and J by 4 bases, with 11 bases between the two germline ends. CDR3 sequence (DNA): TGTGCCAGCAGCCTGGACAGTTTCACTGAAGCTTTCTTT. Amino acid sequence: CASSLDSFTEAFF.

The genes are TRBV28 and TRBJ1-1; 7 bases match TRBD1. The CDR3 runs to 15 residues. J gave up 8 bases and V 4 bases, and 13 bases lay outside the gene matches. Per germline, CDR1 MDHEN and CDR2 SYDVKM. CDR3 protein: CASSSLSQGFSEAFF. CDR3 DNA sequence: TGTGCCAGCAGTTCCTTATCACAGGGGTTTTCGGAAGCTTTCTTT. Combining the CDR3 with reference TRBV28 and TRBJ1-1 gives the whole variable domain DVKVTQSSRYLVKRTGEKVFLECVQDMDHENMFWYRQDPGLGLRLIYFSYDVKMKEKGDIPEGYSVSREKKERFSLILESASTNQTSMYLCASSSLSQGFSEAFFGQGTRLTVV.

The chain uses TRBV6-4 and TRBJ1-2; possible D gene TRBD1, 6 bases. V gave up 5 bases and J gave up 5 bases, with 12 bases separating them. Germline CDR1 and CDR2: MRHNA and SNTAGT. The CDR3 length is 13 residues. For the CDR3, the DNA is TGTGCCAGCAGTCCGACAGGACCTTATGGCTACACCTTC. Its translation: CASSPTGPYGYTF.

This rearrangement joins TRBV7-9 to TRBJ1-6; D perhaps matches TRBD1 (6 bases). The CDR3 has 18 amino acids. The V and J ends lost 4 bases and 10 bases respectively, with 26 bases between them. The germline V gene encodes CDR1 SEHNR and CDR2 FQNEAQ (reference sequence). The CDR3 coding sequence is TGTGCCAGCAGCTCCTCCTGGGACACCTCGCGAACGGGATCACCCCTCCACTTT. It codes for CASSSSWDTSRTGSPLHF.

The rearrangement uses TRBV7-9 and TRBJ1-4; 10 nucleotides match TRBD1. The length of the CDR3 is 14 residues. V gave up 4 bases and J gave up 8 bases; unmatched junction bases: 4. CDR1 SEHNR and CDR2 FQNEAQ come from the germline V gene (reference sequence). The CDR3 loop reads CASSSGTGDEKLFF. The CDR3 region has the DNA TGTGCCAGCAGCTCCGGGACAGGGGACGAAAAACTGTTTTTT.

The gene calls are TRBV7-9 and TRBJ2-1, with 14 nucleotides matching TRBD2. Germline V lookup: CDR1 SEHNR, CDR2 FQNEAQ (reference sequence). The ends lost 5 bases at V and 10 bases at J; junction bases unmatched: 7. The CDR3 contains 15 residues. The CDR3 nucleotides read TGTGCCAGCAGCCCGGGACTAGCGGGAGTGGGGGAGCAGTTCTTC. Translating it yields CASSPGLAGVGEQFF. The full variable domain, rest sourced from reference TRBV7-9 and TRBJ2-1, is DTGVSQNPRHKITKRGQNVTFRCDPISEHNRLYWYRQTLGQGPEFLTYFQNEAQLEKSRLLSDRFSAERPKGSFSTLEIQRTEQGDSAMYLCASSPGLAGVGEQFFGPGTRLTVL.

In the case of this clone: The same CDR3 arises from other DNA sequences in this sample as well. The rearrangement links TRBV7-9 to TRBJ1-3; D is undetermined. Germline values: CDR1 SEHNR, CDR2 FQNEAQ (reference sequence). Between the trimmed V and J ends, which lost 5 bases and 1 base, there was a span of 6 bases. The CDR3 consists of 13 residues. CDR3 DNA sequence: TGTGCCAGCAGCCACAGTTCTGGAAACACCATATATTTT. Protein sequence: CASSHSSGNTIYF.

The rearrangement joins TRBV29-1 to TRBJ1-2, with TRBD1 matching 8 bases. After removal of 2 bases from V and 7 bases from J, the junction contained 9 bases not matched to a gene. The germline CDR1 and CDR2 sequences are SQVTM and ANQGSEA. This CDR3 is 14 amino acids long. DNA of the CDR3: TGCAGCGTTGAAAATCTCCAGGGGGCGGGTGGCTACACCTTC. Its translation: CSVENLQGAGGYTF.

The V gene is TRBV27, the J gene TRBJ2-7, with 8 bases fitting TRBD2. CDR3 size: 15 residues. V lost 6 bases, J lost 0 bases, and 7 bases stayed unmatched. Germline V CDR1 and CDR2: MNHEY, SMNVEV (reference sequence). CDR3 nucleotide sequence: TGTGCCAGCAGGGCACTAGCGGCTATCTCCTACGAGCAGTACTTC. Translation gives CASRALAAISYEQYF.

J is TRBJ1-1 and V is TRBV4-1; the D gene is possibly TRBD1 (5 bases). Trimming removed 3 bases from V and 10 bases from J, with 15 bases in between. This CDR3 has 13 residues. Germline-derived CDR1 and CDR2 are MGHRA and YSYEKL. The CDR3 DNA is TGCGCCAGCAGCCAGGCTTCAGGGATGGGAGCTTTCTTT. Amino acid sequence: CASSQASGMGAFF.